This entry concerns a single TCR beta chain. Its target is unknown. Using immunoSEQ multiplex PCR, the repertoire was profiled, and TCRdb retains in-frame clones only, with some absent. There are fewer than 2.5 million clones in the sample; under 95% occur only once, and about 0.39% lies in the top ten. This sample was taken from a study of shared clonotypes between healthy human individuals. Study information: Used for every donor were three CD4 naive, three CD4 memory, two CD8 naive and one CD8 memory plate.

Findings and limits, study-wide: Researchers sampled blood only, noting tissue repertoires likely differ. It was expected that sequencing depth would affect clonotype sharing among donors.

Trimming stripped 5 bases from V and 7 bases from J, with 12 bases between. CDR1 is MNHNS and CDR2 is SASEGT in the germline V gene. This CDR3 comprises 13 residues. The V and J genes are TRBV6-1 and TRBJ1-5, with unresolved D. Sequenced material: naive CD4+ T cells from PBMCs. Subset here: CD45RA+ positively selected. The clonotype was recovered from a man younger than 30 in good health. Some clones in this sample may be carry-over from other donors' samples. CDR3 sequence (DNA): TGTGCCAGCAGTCCACAAGGCCAGCAGCCCCAGCATTTT. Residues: CASSPQGQQPQHF.